This entry describes one TCR beta chain. Its antigen is still unknown. The record has no base qualities; no much larger clone is one base away. This sample was included in a study of Ad26.COV2.S vaccination and SARS-CoV-2 variants (dated by TCRdb to the early 2020s). Regarding the study in general: Donors in the vaccine arm were drawn from COV1001, a phase I-IIa trial of Ad26.COV2.S in healthy adults that was multicentre, randomized, double-blind and placebo-controlled. Ad26.COV2.S was given intramuscularly at 5x10^10 or 1x10^11 viral particles, as a single shot or as two shots 56 days apart. Investigators remained blinded to trial group allocation during experiments and outcome assessment. Trial participants were randomized into five groups of five, in which low-dose or high-dose Ad26.COV2.S was given once or twice, or placebo was given on both occasions. The TCR-sequenced set comprised roughly 30 samples: some 20 Ad26.COV2.S vaccine recipients, 5 placebo recipients and 8 SARS-CoV-2 convalescent individuals. The specificity and breadth of SARS-CoV-2-reactive T cell receptors after Ad26.COV2.S vaccination were assessed by TCRbeta repertoire sequencing.

The label giving this sample's treatment or condition can be read as: roughly 19 received Ad26.COV2.S at low or high dose, single or two shots; about 5 received placebo; per-sample allocation not given. Repertoires of vaccine and placebo recipients were sequenced from samples taken on day 63 after the first injection. In Cohort 1b, roughly 25 adults aged 18-55 years were enrolled at a single site in Boston, USA, between 29 July and 7 August 2020. Ad26.COV2.S was a replication-incompetent adenovirus type 26 vector expressing a prefusion-stabilized SARS-CoV-2 spike protein from the original Wuhan strain. General conclusions and limits of the study: Ad26.COV2.S recipients had higher spike-specific TCR breadth than placebo recipients (P = 0.0014). It was noted by the authors that total T cell responses may have been underestimated by the TCR breadth and depth analyses. After vaccination, spike-specific CD8+ and CD4+ T cell responses were reported to show substantial breadth. Comparing responses between vaccine doses or regimens was not something the study was powered to do. Vaccine and placebo recipients had comparable non-spike TCR breadth, which fits with the vaccine containing only spike.

The germline V gene provides CDR1 MNHEY and CDR2 SVGAGI. The trim is 5 bases for V and 0 bases for J, with a gap of 2 bases between the germline ends. The CDR3 sequence holds 12 residues, the cysteine and phenylalanine included. Only the CDR3 region is kept as DNA, spanning 36 bases read in frame from base 1. The immunoSEQ Assay was used to sequence TCRbeta CDR3 regions. After extraction, genomic DNA underwent amplification by bias-controlled multiplex PCR, followed by high-throughput sequencing. The source study handled its data this way. To quantify the absolute abundance of each unique TCRbeta CDR3 region, sequences were collapsed and filtered. T cell fraction was estimated by normalization of TCRbeta template counts to usable DNA, with usable DNA being measured through amplification of reference genes present in all nucleated cells. Repertoire TCRs were annotated as SARS-CoV-2-specific when V gene, CDR3 amino acid sequence and J gene were exactly matched to a known reactive TCR set. The reference SARS-CoV-2 TCR set was derived from MIRA and filtered for enrichment in COVID-19-positive ImmuneCODE repertoires, a step that removed public or cross-reactive TCRs. Using the MIRA antigens, annotated TCRs were further analysed by specific ORF or by position within an ORF. Breadth was defined as annotated unique rearrangements over total unique productive rearrangements; depth was the summed frequency of those rearrangements. Two-sided Wilcoxon rank-sum tests were applied when comparing TCR breadth between groups. Not all clones reach the TCRdb copy of this immuneACCESS table, which keeps in-frame sequences only. Checked studies attribute under half of the gap to unresolved V genes and leave the rest unexplained. The D gene and trimming were derived from the DNA, and the V and J assignments and clone size from that table. The sample yields hundreds of thousands of clones; about 83% were counted once. Around 7.3% of the sample rests with the top ten.

The sequencing used peripheral blood, collected in a trial of Ad26.COV2.S vaccine versus placebo. This receptor chain uses TRBV6-5 and TRBJ2-1, with the D gene too uncertain to name. The sequence was collected from a person between 18 and 59 years old who received the Ad26.COV2.S COVID-19 vaccine or a placebo. The DNA is as follows: TGTGCCAGCAGTCTCTCCTACAATGAGCAGTTCTTC. Translated, it reads CASSLSYNEQFF.